The entry below gives a single T cell receptor (beta chain) sequence along with its context. What it binds is not known. The V end lost 3 bases, the J end lost 5 bases, and 13 bases lay between the germline ends. From germline, CDR1 is SQVTM and CDR2 ANQGSEA. The CDR3 sequence is 14 residues long. The data belong to a study of CD8 T cells in ankylosing spondylitis. One entry per CDR3 protein, called by TCRdb with MiXCR from the 5' RACE reads. The data contain more than 650,000 distinct CDR3 sequences, approximately 10% of them singletons. Study conclusions and caveats: Significantly higher representation of disease-linked clones was reported for matched ankylosing spondylitis synovial fluid. Made up of roughly 8 highly homologous variants, a TCR beta motif appeared characteristic of ankylosing spondylitis blood.

The rearrangement links TRBV29-1 to TRBJ1-4, with D maybe TRBD1 (5 bases). This receptor was obtained from a male donor with ankylosing spondylitis. The sample consisted of blood, either unsorted or a sorted T cell fraction (not recorded which). The CDR3 nucleotides read TGCAGCGTTGACATTACCGGGGGAAATGAAAAACTGTTTTTT. It encodes CSVDITGGNEKLFF.